Below are 27 T cell receptor beta chains sequenced from a single sample in a study of chemoradiotherapy in HPV16-positive cancers. The assay was immunoSEQ multiplex PCR, and TCRdb's table has in-frame clones only and misses some. Of about 17,000 clones in the sample, roughly 91% were seen once. Material: blood, obtained from a patient who underwent chemoradiotherapy. These receptors all stem from a human donor with HPV-associated anogenital cancer.

This chain links TRBV11-1 with TRBJ2-7; TRBD1 matches 7 bases. The CDR3 length is 15 residues. The V gene end was trimmed by 5 bases and the J gene end by 6 bases; junction bases not matched to a gene: 13. Germline CDR1 reads SGHAT; CDR2 reads FQDESV (reference sequence). CDR3 amino acids: CASSQRTGLRGEQYF. CDR3 DNA: TGTGCCAGCAGCCAACGGACAGGACTGCGCGGCGAGCAGTACTTC.

The V call is TRBV4-1, the J call TRBJ2-1; the D is unclear. Trimming pared 4 bases from V and 8 bases from J, leaving 12 bases between. In germline, CDR1 is MGHRA, CDR2 YSYEKL. The CDR3 contains 13 residues. CDR3 amino acids: CASSRFIVDEQFF. The CDR3 nucleotides read TGCGCCAGCAGCCGTTTCATAGTAGATGAGCAGTTCTTC.

The rearrangement links TRBV19 to TRBJ2-5, with 7 bases that match TRBD1. V shed 5 bases and J 4 bases; nucleotides not matched to a gene: 10. The CDR3 covers 15 residues. Germline V lookup: CDR1 LNHDA, CDR2 SQIVND (reference sequence). The CDR3 sequence is CASSEEEGGLETQYF. In DNA, the CDR3 is TGTGCCAGTAGTGAAGAGGAAGGGGGCCTAGAGACCCAGTACTTC.

This chain joins TRBV6-5 and TRBJ2-1, with 9 bases lining up with TRBD2. After removal of 4 bases from V and 4 bases from J, the junction contained 5 bases not matched to a gene. The CDR3 is 15 residues long. The germline V gene has CDR1 MNHEY and CDR2 SVGAGI. CDR3 protein: CASSSLAGRYNEQFF. In nucleotides, the CDR3 is TGTGCCAGCAGTTCCCTAGCGGGGCGTTACAATGAGCAGTTCTTC.

The chain links TRBV6-1 to TRBJ1-1, with D unresolved. The germline V gene encodes CDR1 MNHNS and CDR2 SASEGT. Trimming took off 10 bases at V and 0 bases at J, with 12 bases between the two ends. The CDR3 is 13 amino acids. CDR3 residues: CATSLQVNTEAFF. The DNA for the CDR3 is TGTGCCACTTCATTGCAGGTGAACACTGAAGCTTTCTTT.

Concerning this clone itself: The germline gene is not matched at one end of the junction; a read error may be the cause. The CDR3 bases are TGTGCTAGCAGCTCAGGACGGCACCTCCAAGAGACCCAGTACTTC. This codes for CASSSGRHLQETQYF. This chain joins TRBV7-7 and TRBJ2-5; D ambiguous. Germline lookup yields CDR1 SSHAT and CDR2 FNYEAQ (reference sequence). The CDR3 has 15 amino acids.

V usage is TRBV5-1 and J usage is TRBJ2-7, with D possibly being TRBD1 (5 bases). The CDR3 runs to 12 residues. In germline, CDR1 is SGHRS, CDR2 YFSETQ. Between the trimmed V and J ends, which lost 3 bases and 7 bases, there was a span of 11 bases. The CDR3 spells CASSSDIIEQYF. The DNA of the CDR3 is TGCGCCAGCAGCTCGGACATTATTGAGCAGTACTTC.

V gene TRBV5-8 combines with J gene TRBJ2-1, with TRBD1 matching over 11 bases. CDR1 SGHTS and CDR2 YDEGEE come from the germline V gene. The CDR3 is made up of 16 amino acids. J gave up 7 bases and V 4 bases, and 10 bases lay outside the gene matches. The CDR3: CASSVSRDRGMNEQFF. In DNA form, the CDR3 reads TGTGCCAGCAGCGTCTCCCGGGACAGGGGGATGAATGAGCAGTTCTTC.

The gene calls are TRBV5-6 and TRBJ2-7; 16 nucleotides agree with TRBD2. Germline assignment: CDR1 SGHDT and CDR2 YYEEEE. V dropped 1 base and J dropped 5; count of bases not matched to a gene: 6. The CDR3 is 17 amino acids. The CDR3 spells CASSLSGTSGGANEQYF. CDR3 sequence (DNA): TGTGCCAGCAGCTTGTCTGGGACTAGCGGGGGGGCGAACGAGCAGTACTTC. The full variable domain, completed using reference TRBV5-6 and TRBJ2-7, is DAGVTQSPTHLIKTRGQQVTLRCSPKSGHDTVSWYQQALGQGPQFIFQYYEEEERQRGNFPDRFSGHQFPNYSSELNVNALLLGDSALYLCASSLSGTSGGANEQYFGPGTRLTVT.

The rearrangement links TRBV11-2 to TRBJ2-2; perhaps TRBD2 as D (6 bases). Trimming stripped 1 base from V and 7 bases from J, with 13 bases between. CDR1 and CDR2 from the germline V gene are SGHAT and FQNNGV. The CDR3 has 15 residues. The CDR3 DNA reads TGTGCCAGCAGCTTAGTCTCTGGGCGGGGCGGGGAGCTGTTTTTT. It is translated as CASSLVSGRGGELFF.

The J gene is TRBJ2-2, the V gene TRBV4-2; D is perhaps TRBD2 (5 bases). This CDR3 is 15 amino acids long. CDR1 LGHNA and CDR2 YNFKEQ come from the germline V gene. The germline V and J ends were trimmed by 0 bases and 7 bases, with 12 bases remaining between them. CDR3: CASSQDNVEVGELFF. CDR3 bases: TGTGCCAGCAGCCAAGATAACGTGGAGGTCGGGGAGCTGTTTTTT.

The V and J genes are TRBV19 and TRBJ1-2; maybe TRBD1 (5 bases). V gave up 7 bases and J gave up 0 bases, with 15 bases separating them. CDR3 length equals 15 residues. CDR1 is LNHDA and CDR2 is SQIVND in the germline V gene (reference sequence). The CDR3: CASNPSGTSNYGYTF. The CDR3 DNA reads as TGTGCCAGTAATCCTAGTGGGACTTCTAACTATGGCTACACCTTC.

The chain is built from TRBV5-6 and TRBJ1-2; D gene uncertain. CDR1 and CDR2 (germline): SGHDT, YYEEEE. The CDR3 consists of 16 residues. Trimming removed 1 base from V and 7 bases from J, with 20 bases in between. The CDR3 spells CASSLRLGKLVGGYTF. CDR3 sequence (DNA): TGTGCCAGCAGCTTGAGGTTGGGGAAGCTCGTGGGTGGCTACACCTTC.

The chain recombines TRBV28 with TRBJ2-7; 8 bases match TRBD1. The germline gives CDR1 MDHEN, CDR2 SYDVKM. Losses at the gene ends were 5 bases for V and 7 bases for J; bases not matched to a gene: 16. This CDR3 is 16 amino acids long. The chain's CDR3 is CASSPNRAGGRKEQYF. The CDR3 region has the DNA TGTGCCAGCAGTCCGAACAGGGCAGGGGGCCGTAAAGAGCAGTACTTC.

This clone was recorded once. The chain couples TRBV5-1 to TRBJ1-1, with TRBD1 matching over 9 bases. Germline assignment: CDR1 SGHRS and CDR2 YFSETQ. The CDR3 sequence is 15 residues long. J was trimmed by 4 bases and V by 4 bases; bases with no gene match: 8. CDR3 in DNA: TGCGCCAGCAGCCCCAGTATGACAGGGGGCACTGAAGCTTTCTTT. Its protein is CASSPSMTGGTEAFF.

This chain connects TRBV28 to TRBJ2-1, with D tentatively TRBD2 (5 bases). This CDR3 comprises 17 residues. The V end lost 3 bases, the J end lost 0 bases, and 15 bases lay between the germline ends. Germline-derived CDR1 and CDR2 are MDHEN and SYDVKM. CDR3 loop: CASSFFVAGNSYNEQFF. The CDR3 nucleotides are TGTGCCAGCAGTTTCTTCGTGGCGGGCAACTCCTACAATGAGCAGTTCTTC.

The chain recombines TRBV28 with TRBJ2-7, with D possibly being TRBD1 (5 bases). The CDR3 is 13 amino acids. V lost 7 bases and J lost 2, with 12 bases in between. Germline V gene data show CDR1 as MDHEN and CDR2 as SYDVKM. The CDR3 loop reads CASKGPRAYEQYF. The CDR3 DNA is TGTGCCAGCAAAGGGCCCAGGGCCTACGAGCAGTACTTC.

The V call is TRBV28, the J call TRBJ2-7, with 15 bases that match TRBD2. V was clipped by 7 bases and J by 2 bases; unmatched bases: 24. Germline CDR1 MDHEN, CDR2 SYDVKM. This CDR3 comprises 22 residues. The CDR3 DNA sequence: TGTGCCAGCATCGGACTAGCGGGAGGGCCTAAAGCTGAACCAAATGAAACCTACGAGCAGTACTTC. It is translated as CASIGLAGGPKAEPNETYEQYF.

The rearrangement uses TRBV5-6 and TRBJ2-5, with TRBD1 matching over 8 bases. This CDR3 has 13 amino acids. Unmatched junction bases numbered 5, after V lost 5 bases and J lost 5 bases. Germline loops: CDR1 SGHDT, CDR2 YYEEEE. DNA of the CDR3: TGTGCCAGCAGTTTACGGACAGGGGAGACCCAGTACTTC. It translates to CASSLRTGETQYF. Drawing the rest from reference TRBV5-6 and TRBJ2-5, the complete variable domain is DAGVTQSPTHLIKTRGQQVTLRCSPKSGHDTVSWYQQALGQGPQFIFQYYEEEERQRGNFPDRFSGHQFPNYSSELNVNALLLGDSALYLCASSLRTGETQYFGPGTRLLVL.

This chain connects TRBV29-1 to TRBJ2-7; D may correspond to TRBD1 or TRBD2 (6 bases each). V lost 6 bases to trimming and J lost 0 bases, with 15 bases between them. This CDR3 is built from 14 residues. Per germline, CDR1 SQVTM and CDR2 ANQGSEA. The CDR3 region is CSVSGAVSSYEQYF. The CDR3 coding sequence is TGCAGCGTCTCGGGGGCAGTAAGCTCCTACGAGCAGTACTTC.

The chain employs TRBV7-2 and TRBJ2-7, with 7 bases identical to TRBD2. After removal of 5 bases from V and 2 bases from J, the junction contained 6 bases not matched to a gene. Per the germline V gene, CDR1 is SGHTA and CDR2 is FQGNSA. This CDR3 region has 14 residues. The CDR3 protein is CASSAGLGTYEQYF. CDR3 DNA sequence: TGTGCCAGCAGCGCCGGACTAGGCACCTACGAGCAGTACTTC.

The CDR3, as DNA: TGTGCCAGCAGTGAAGGTAGAGGACAGGGGAGAAAAGAGACCCAGTACTTC. It translates to CASSEGRGQGRKETQYF. V gene TRBV6-1 combines with J gene TRBJ2-5; 9 bases are a match to TRBD1. V lost 1 base, J lost 3 bases, and 9 bases stayed unmatched. The CDR3 is 17 amino acids. From germline, CDR1 is MNHNS and CDR2 SASEGT.

The chain has TRBV6-1 and TRBJ1-6; 10 nucleotides align to TRBD1. Germline CDR1 and CDR2: MNHNS and SASEGT. This CDR3 has 17 amino acids. The junction had 7 bases not matched to a gene; V was cut back by 3 bases and J by 5 bases. CDR3 sequence reads: CASSDPGQGRNNSPLHF. DNA of the CDR3: TGTGCCAGCAGTGACCCGGGACAGGGGAGGAATAATTCACCCCTCCACTTT.

V gene TRBV12-5 combines with J gene TRBJ2-3; D perhaps matches TRBD2 (5 bases). Germline V gives CDR1 LGHNT, CDR2 FRNRAP. This CDR3 spans 17 amino acids. V gave up 0 bases and J gave up 8 bases, with 21 bases separating them. CDR3 coding DNA: TGTGCTAGTGGTTTGGTACTGGAGGCCCGGGGAGTTGGTACGCAGTATTTT. It translates to CASGLVLEARGVGTQYF.

V gene TRBV5-6 combines with J gene TRBJ1-2; D may be TRBD1 (5 bases). This CDR3 is 16 amino acids long. Germline assignment: CDR1 SGHDT and CDR2 YYEEEE. V lost 2 bases to trimming and J lost 1 base, with 15 bases between them. CDR3 in amino acids: CASSFRGSAINYGYTF. CDR3 in DNA: TGTGCCAGCAGCTTCCGGGGGTCCGCAATTAACTATGGCTACACCTTC.

The rearrangement uses TRBV28 and TRBJ1-1; tentatively, D is TRBD1 (5 bases). This CDR3 is built from 14 residues. V lost 6 bases, J lost 12 bases, and 23 bases lay in between. The germline CDR1 and CDR2 sequences are MDHEN and SYDVKM. In nucleotides, the CDR3 is TGTGCCAGCAGCCCTCTTAGACAGAAGAAGAAGTCTTTCTTT. It yields the protein CASSPLRQKKKSFF.

The chain employs TRBV7-6 and TRBJ2-3, with 8 nucleotides matching TRBD1. V shed 3 bases and J 1 base; nucleotides not matched to a gene: 3. Germline V gives CDR1 SGHVS, CDR2 FNYEAQ. The CDR3 has 15 amino acids. As DNA, the CDR3 is TGTGCCAGCAGCTTGACAGGGGCGCGCACAGATACGCAGTATTTT. Protein: CASSLTGARTDTQYF.